This entry is about one T cell receptor beta chain. It has no known antigen specificity. No much larger clone exists at a distance of one base, and base qualities are not known. Receptors were amplified or captured by the immunoSEQ multiplex PCR assay. For TCR sequencing, RNA was extracted from every sample and reverse transcribed into cDNA to serve as template. SuperScript III was used to make first-strand cDNA, primed with a 2:1 mix of oligo-dT and random hexamers. Amplification bias was assessed with a synthetic immune receptor repertoire, and residual bias was removed computationally. The published analysis was carried out like this. Raw reads were preprocessed to remove errors, and CDR3 was defined according to IMGT conventions as the region from the conserved cysteine to phenylalanine. Clonality was computed as 1 minus the Shannon entropy, with the entropy normalized by log2 of the number of productive unique TCRs. Whether scalp clones were CD4 or CD8 was inferred by matching scalp TCRbeta sequences against CD4 and CD8 repertoires sorted from blood. The source is immuneACCESS, and TCRdb retained only in-frame sequences with V and J called. Part of the clones is not carried over; for the studies checked, unresolved V genes explain less than half of this, and the remainder is unexplained. V, J and clone size were drawn from that table, and D and trimming were deduced from the DNA. Here the sample has about 150,000 clones; 58% occur a single time. Around 6.6% of the sample belongs to the ten largest clones.

This specimen belongs to a study of CD8+ T cells in alopecia areata (dated by TCRdb to the late 2010s). With respect to the entire study: Treated patients were enrolled in an open-label pilot trial of oral tofacitinib at 5 to 10 mg twice daily for moderate-to-severe alopecia areata. Patients stayed on tofacitinib for 6 to 18 months and then had 6 months of follow-up off drug so that delayed response and recurrence could be assessed. Scalp clonality was compared among normal scalp (n=4), patchy alopecia areata scalp (n=8), and alopecia totalis/universalis scalp (n=8). To study T cell clonal expansion in alopecia areata, the researchers applied high-throughput TCRbeta sequencing to both the C3H/HeJ mouse model and human patients. RNA was obtained with the PAXgene miRNA kit for fixed scalp, the miRNeasy kit for PBMCs, and the RNeasy kit for mouse skin. Scalp tissue and sorted CD4+ and CD8+ peripheral blood T cells from patchy and totalis/universalis alopecia areata patients and from healthy controls were covered by human TCRbeta sequencing. Patients on tofacitinib were biopsied at baseline and after 4 and 24 weeks of treatment, and several of the patients also had a later scalp biopsy. TCRbeta CDR3 regions were amplified by immunoSEQ multiplex PCR using 35 Vbeta forward and 13 Jbeta reverse primers. Overall results and qualifications from the work: Compared with normal scalp, lesional scalp had higher clonality and more expanded CD8+ clones, particularly in alopecia totalis/universalis, a pattern that suggests antigenic drive. Compared with mice, TCR sequences shared between patients were less clear, possibly partly because of HLA diversity across the patient population. Resident alphabeta T cells in normal human skin are also sequenced, complicating scalp TCR repertoire analysis, unlike mouse skin dominated by gammadelta T cells.

This specimen's time point label, interpreted: baseline before oral tofacitinib. Lesional scalp punch biopsies and peripheral blood were obtained from alopecia areata patients. PBMCs were isolated by density centrifugation and stained for CD3, CD4 and CD8, and CD4+ and CD8+ T cells were sorted on a FACSAria. This specimen consisted of CD4+ T cells sorted from blood, obtained at week 0. The TCR originated in a human donor with alopecia areata.

The CDR3 region: CASSVKPGLDSPLHF. The DNA sequence is TGTGCCAGCAGCGTAAAGCCCGGGTTGGATTCACCCCTCCACTTT. The rearrangement joined TRBV9 to TRBJ1-6; confidence is insufficient to name the D gene. The germline V gene sets CDR1 to SGDLS and CDR2 to YYNGEE. Measured from the cysteine to the phenylalanine, the CDR3 is 15 residues long. The read is trimmed to its CDR3 DNA, 45 bases read in frame from base 1. At the junction V is shortened by 1 base and J by 8 bases, with 13 bases in between.